This T cell receptor (beta chain) derives from a study of technical replicates of blood from a few donors. The CDR3 is made up of 18 amino acids. TCRdb's table, derived via immunoSEQ multiplex PCR, lists solely in-frame clones and lacks some. Of some 80,000 clones in the sample, roughly nine tenths are singletons; the top ten hold about 0.4%. This sequence originates from a human donor in good health. The chain carries TRBV21-1 and TRBJ2-2; TRBD2 was called by the table and not checked on the DNA. TRBV21-1 is a documented pseudogene. The sequencing sample was made of T cells isolated from PBMCs. CDR3 in DNA: TGTGCCAGCAGCGCTCGACTCGAGAACTATCTAAGGCCCGGGGAGCTGTTTTTT. This encodes CASSARLENYLRPGELFF.